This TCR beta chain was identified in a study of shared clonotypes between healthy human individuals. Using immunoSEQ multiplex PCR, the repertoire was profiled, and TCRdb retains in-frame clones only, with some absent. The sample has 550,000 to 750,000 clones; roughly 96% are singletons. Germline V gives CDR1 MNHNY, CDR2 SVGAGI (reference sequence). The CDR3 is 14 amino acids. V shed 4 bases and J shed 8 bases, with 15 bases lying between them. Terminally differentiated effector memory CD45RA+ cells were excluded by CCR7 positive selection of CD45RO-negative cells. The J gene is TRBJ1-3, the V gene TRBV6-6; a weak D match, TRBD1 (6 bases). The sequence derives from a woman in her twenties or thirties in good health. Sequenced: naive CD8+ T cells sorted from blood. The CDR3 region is CASSLYRARDTIYF. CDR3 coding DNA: TGTGCCAGCAGTTTGTACAGGGCGCGAGACACCATATATTTT.